Listed below are T cell receptor beta chains from one sample, sequenced in a study of blood T cell repertoires in COVID-19. This table comes from immunoSEQ multiplex PCR, and its TCRdb copy is limited to in-frame clones, with some not included. The top ten hold roughly 1.4% of the sample, which has about 410,000 clones, roughly 89% seen once. Specimen: peripheral blood. These receptors were taken from a woman aged 25 to 39 with active or convalescent COVID-19. CDR3s include the opening cysteine and the closing phenylalanine or tryptophan. A D gene is named only where the DNA matches it firmly. Clone size is not always given. Where it is, it says once, few, many or a class for expanded clones.

V gene: TRBV29-1; D gene: TRBD2; clone size: -; J gene: TRBJ2-7; CDR3 DNA: TGCAGCGTTAATGGACTAGCGGGAGGCCACGAGCAGTACTTC; CDR3 protein: CSVNGLAGGHEQYF
V gene: TRBV29-1; D gene: TRBD1; clone size: -; J gene: TRBJ1-2; CDR3 DNA: TGCAGCGTTGAGGGGACAGGGGTGTCGGATGGCTACACCTTC; CDR3 protein: CSVEGTGVSDGYTF
V gene: TRBV3-1/TRBV3-2; D gene: -; clone size: -; J gene: TRBJ2-4; CDR3 DNA: TGTGCCAGCAGCCAAACAGACCAAAACATTCAGTACTTC; CDR3 protein: CASSQTDQNIQYF
V gene: TRBV20-1; D gene: -; clone size: -; J gene: TRBJ2-3; CDR3 DNA: TGCAGTGCTAGTCTCATCGTAGGCGGGAACACAGATACGCAGTATTTT; CDR3 protein: CSASLIVGGNTDTQYF
V gene: TRBV7-8; D gene: TRBD1; clone size: -; J gene: TRBJ1-4; CDR3 DNA: TGTGCCAGCAGCGCGTGGCGGGACAGCGATAATGAAAAACTGTTTTTT; CDR3 protein: CASSAWRDSDNEKLFF
V gene: TRBV5-8; D gene: -; clone size: once; J gene: TRBJ1-1; CDR3 DNA: TGTGCCAGCAGCTTGGCCGAGGTGAACACTGAAGCTTTCTTT; CDR3 protein: CASSLAEVNTEAFF
V gene: TRBV7-9; D gene: TRBD1; clone size: -; J gene: TRBJ1-4; CDR3 DNA: TGTGCCAGCAGCTTACATCTTACAGGGGCAGAAAAACTGTTTTTT; CDR3 protein: CASSLHLTGAEKLFF
V gene: TRBV30; D gene: -; clone size: -; J gene: TRBJ1-1; CDR3 DNA: TGTGCCTGGACGGTACGCTTGAACACTGAAGCTTTCTTT; CDR3 protein: CAWTVRLNTEAFF
V gene: TRBV6-4; D gene: TRBD1; clone size: -; J gene: TRBJ2-6; CDR3 DNA: TGTGCCAGCAGTGGGACAGGGGGCTCTGGGGCCAACGTCCTGACTTTC; CDR3 protein: CASSGTGGSGANVLTF
V gene: TRBV5-1; D gene: -; clone size: -; J gene: TRBJ2-3; CDR3 DNA: TGCGCCAGCAGCTCGGATGGCGGGAGCACAGATACGCAGTATTTT; CDR3 protein: CASSSDGGSTDTQYF
V gene: TRBV18; D gene: TRBD1; clone size: -; J gene: TRBJ1-2; CDR3 DNA: TGTGCCAGCTCACCACAGGGCGGACAGGCAAAAAATGGCTACACCTTC; CDR3 protein: CASSPQGGQAKNGYTF
V gene: TRBV2; D gene: -; clone size: -; J gene: TRBJ2-5; CDR3 DNA: TGTGCCAGCACGGGCGGGGAACCTCAGAAGACCCAGTACTTC; CDR3 protein: CASTGGEPQKTQYF
V gene: TRBV5-1; D gene: -; clone size: -; J gene: TRBJ2-1; CDR3 DNA: TGCGCCAGCAGCCTCCTACAACAGGGACGCTCCTACAATGAGCAGTTCTTC; CDR3 protein: CASSLLQQGRSYNEQFF
V gene: TRBV11-2; D gene: TRBD2; clone size: -; J gene: TRBJ2-7; CDR3 DNA: TGTGCCAGCAGCTCCCCCAGAGCAGCGGGAGCCTACGAGCAGTACTTC; CDR3 protein: CASSSPRAAGAYEQYF
V gene: TRBV29-1; D gene: -; clone size: -; J gene: TRBJ1-1; CDR3 DNA: TGCAGCGTCGGGGTAGCGGAGCCAGAAGCTTTCTTT; CDR3 protein: CSVGVAEPEAFF
V gene: TRBV3-1/TRBV3-2; D gene: -; clone size: -; J gene: TRBJ2-7; CDR3 DNA: TGTGCCAGCAGCCCGAGCGTATCCTACGAGCAGTACTTC; CDR3 protein: CASSPSVSYEQYF
V gene: TRBV6-5; D gene: -; clone size: -; J gene: TRBJ1-2; CDR3 DNA: TGTGCCAGCAGTTCGCAGACAGGCTCCTATGGCTACACCTTC; CDR3 protein: CASSSQTGSYGYTF
V gene: TRBV12-3/TRBV12-4; D gene: -; clone size: few; J gene: TRBJ1-1; CDR3 DNA: TGTGCCATCCGCTTGGGGGGGAACACTGAAGCTTTCTTT; CDR3 protein: CAIRLGGNTEAFF
V gene: TRBV2; D gene: -; clone size: -; J gene: TRBJ1-2; CDR3 DNA: TGTGCCAGCAGTGAAAGTACCAGGGGCCTCAATGGCTACACCTTC; CDR3 protein: CASSESTRGLNGYTF
V gene: TRBV6-6; D gene: -; clone size: few; J gene: TRBJ2-1; CDR3 DNA: TGTGCCAGCAGTTTATCGAGCTACAATGAGCAGTTCTTC; CDR3 protein: CASSLSSYNEQFF
V gene: TRBV27; D gene: -; clone size: -; J gene: TRBJ2-7; CDR3 DNA: TGTGCCAGCGCTCTGCGTTGGGGGCAGACCTACGAGCAGTACTTC; CDR3 protein: CASALRWGQTYEQYF
V gene: TRBV5-1; D gene: TRBD1; clone size: -; J gene: TRBJ1-6; CDR3 DNA: TGCGCCAGCAGCTTGGCCTCAGGGGGCCCTAATTCACCCCTCCACTTT; CDR3 protein: CASSLASGGPNSPLHF
V gene: TRBV5-1; D gene: -; clone size: -; J gene: TRBJ1-2; CDR3 DNA: TGCGCCAGCAGCTTGGTCCCAGAACGGACTATCTATGGCTACACCTTC; CDR3 protein: CASSLVPERTIYGYTF
V gene: TRBV2; D gene: TRBD2; clone size: -; J gene: TRBJ2-3; CDR3 DNA: TGTGCCAGCAGTGAGCTCAGGCGGGGGGCAGATACGCAGTATTTT; CDR3 protein: CASSELRRGADTQYF
V gene: TRBV5-4; D gene: TRBD1; clone size: -; J gene: TRBJ1-1; CDR3 DNA: TGTGCCAGCAGCTTGAGAAGACAGGGGGCGAGGGACACTGAAGCTTTCTTT; CDR3 protein: CASSLRRQGARDTEAFF
V gene: TRBV5-1; D gene: -; clone size: few; J gene: TRBJ1-1; CDR3 DNA: TGCGCCAGCAGCTTGGGAGGCGGGAACACTGAAGCTTTCTTT; CDR3 protein: CASSLGGGNTEAFF
V gene: TRBV14; D gene: -; clone size: -; J gene: TRBJ2-1; CDR3 DNA: TGTGCCAGCAGCCAGCCGCCGGGACACTTATACAATGAGCAGTTCTTC; CDR3 protein: CASSQPPGHLYNEQFF
V gene: TRBV27; D gene: -; clone size: -; J gene: TRBJ1-6; CDR3 DNA: TGTGCCAGCAGTTTAGGGCCAGGGCTTTCGCCCCTCCACTTT; CDR3 protein: CASSLGPGLSPLHF
V gene: TRBV10-3; D gene: -; clone size: -; J gene: TRBJ1-1; CDR3 DNA: TGTGCCATCAGTGAAGAGGGCCCTGAAGCTTTCTTT; CDR3 protein: CAISEEGPEAFF
V gene: TRBV7-9; D gene: TRBD2; clone size: -; J gene: TRBJ2-1; CDR3 DNA: TGTGCCAGCAGCTTAACTAGCGGGGGCACCTACAATGAGCAGTTCTTC; CDR3 protein: CASSLTSGGTYNEQFF
V gene: TRBV15; D gene: TRBD2; clone size: -; J gene: TRBJ2-7; CDR3 DNA: TGTGCCACCAGCCCGTTGCCAGCGGGGGGTTACGAGCAGTACTTC; CDR3 protein: CATSPLPAGGYEQYF
V gene: TRBV5-4; D gene: -; clone size: once; J gene: TRBJ1-2; CDR3 DNA: TGTGCCAGCAGCTTGCGGGGGGGCGCGGGCTATGGCTACACCTTC; CDR3 protein: CASSLRGGAGYGYTF
V gene: TRBV23-1; D gene: -; clone size: -; J gene: TRBJ2-7; CDR3 DNA: TGCGCCAGCAGTCAATCCGGTAAAGCAATCTACGAGCAGTACTTC; CDR3 protein: CASSQSGKAIYEQYF
V gene: TRBV6-5; D gene: -; clone size: -; J gene: TRBJ2-1; CDR3 DNA: TGTGCCAGCAGACGACAGAGTTACAATGAGCAGTTCTTC; CDR3 protein: CASRRQSYNEQFF